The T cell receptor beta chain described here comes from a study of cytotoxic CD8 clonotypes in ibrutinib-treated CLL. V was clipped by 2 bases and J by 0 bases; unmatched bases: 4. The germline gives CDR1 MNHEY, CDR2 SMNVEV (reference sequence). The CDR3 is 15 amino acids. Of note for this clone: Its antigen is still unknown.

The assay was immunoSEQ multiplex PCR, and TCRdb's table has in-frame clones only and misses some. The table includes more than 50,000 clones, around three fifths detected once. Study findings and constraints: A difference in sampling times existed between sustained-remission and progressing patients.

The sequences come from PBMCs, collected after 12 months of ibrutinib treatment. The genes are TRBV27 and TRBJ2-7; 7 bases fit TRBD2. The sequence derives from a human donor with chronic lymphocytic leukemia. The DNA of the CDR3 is TGTGCCAGCAGTTTAAGCCTAGCGGTCTCCTACGAGCAGTACTTC. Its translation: CASSLSLAVSYEQYF.